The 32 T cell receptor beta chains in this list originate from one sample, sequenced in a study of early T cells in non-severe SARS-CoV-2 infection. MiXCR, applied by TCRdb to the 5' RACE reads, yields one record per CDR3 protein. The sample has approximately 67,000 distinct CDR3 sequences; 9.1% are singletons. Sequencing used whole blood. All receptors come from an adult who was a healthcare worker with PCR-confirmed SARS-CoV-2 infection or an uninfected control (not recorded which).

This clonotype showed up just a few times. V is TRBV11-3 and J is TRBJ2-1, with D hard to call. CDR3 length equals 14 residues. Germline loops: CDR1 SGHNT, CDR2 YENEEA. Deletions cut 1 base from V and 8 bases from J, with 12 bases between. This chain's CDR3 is CASSLGPAGDEQFF. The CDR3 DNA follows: TGTGCCAGCAGCTTAGGCCCTGCTGGGGATGAGCAGTTCTTC.

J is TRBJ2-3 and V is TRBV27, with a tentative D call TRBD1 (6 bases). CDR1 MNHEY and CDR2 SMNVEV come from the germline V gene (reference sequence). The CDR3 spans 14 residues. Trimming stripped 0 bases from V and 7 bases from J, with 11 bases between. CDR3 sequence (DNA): TGTGCCAGCAGTTTATCCTGGGGGCGTCATACGCAGTATTTT. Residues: CASSLSWGRHTQYF.

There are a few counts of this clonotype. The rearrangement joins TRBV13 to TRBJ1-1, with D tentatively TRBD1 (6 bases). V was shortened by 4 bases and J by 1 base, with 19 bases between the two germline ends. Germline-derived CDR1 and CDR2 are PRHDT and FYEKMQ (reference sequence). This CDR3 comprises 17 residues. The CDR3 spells CASSSINRDGSNTEAFF. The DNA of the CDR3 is TGTGCCAGCAGCTCAATTAACAGGGACGGATCGAACACTGAAGCTTTCTTT.

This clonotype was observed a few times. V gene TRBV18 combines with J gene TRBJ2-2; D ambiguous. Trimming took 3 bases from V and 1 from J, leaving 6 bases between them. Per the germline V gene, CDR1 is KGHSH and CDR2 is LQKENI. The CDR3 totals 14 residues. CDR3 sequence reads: CASSPERNTGELFF. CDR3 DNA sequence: TGTGCCAGCTCACCGGAGCGGAACACCGGGGAGCTGTTTTTT. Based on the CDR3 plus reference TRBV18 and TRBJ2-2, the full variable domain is NAGVMQNPRHLVRRRGQEARLRCSPMKGHSHVYWYRQLPEEGLKFMVYLQKENIIDESGMPKERFSAEFPKEGPSILRIQQVVRGDSAAYFCASSPERNTGELFFGEGSRLTVL.

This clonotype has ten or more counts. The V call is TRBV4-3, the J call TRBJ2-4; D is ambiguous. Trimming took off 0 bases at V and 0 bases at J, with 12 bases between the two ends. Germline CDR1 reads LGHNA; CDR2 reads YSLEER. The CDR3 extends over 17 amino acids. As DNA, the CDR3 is TGCGCCAGCAGCCAAGAGACGGCGCAGAAAGCCAAAAACATTCAGTACTTC. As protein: CASSQETAQKAKNIQYF.

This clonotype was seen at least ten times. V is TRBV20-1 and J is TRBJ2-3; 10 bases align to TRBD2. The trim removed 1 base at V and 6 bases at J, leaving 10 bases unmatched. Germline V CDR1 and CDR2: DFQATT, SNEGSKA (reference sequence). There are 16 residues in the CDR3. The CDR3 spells CSARVSSGRSPDTQYF. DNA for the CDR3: TGCAGTGCTAGAGTGAGTAGCGGGAGGTCCCCGGATACGCAGTATTTT.

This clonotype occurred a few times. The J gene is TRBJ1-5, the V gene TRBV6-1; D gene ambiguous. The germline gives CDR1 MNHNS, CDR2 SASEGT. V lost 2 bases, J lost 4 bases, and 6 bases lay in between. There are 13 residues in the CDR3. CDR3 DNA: TGTGCCAGCAGTGAACGGGCGAATCAGCCCCAGCATTTT. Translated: CASSERANQPQHF.

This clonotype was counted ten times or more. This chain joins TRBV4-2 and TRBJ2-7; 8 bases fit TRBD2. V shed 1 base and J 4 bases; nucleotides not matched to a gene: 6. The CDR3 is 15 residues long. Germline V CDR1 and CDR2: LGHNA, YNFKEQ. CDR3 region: CASSQAPGLGYEQYF. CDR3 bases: TGTGCCAGCAGCCAAGCCCCGGGACTAGGTTACGAGCAGTACTTC.

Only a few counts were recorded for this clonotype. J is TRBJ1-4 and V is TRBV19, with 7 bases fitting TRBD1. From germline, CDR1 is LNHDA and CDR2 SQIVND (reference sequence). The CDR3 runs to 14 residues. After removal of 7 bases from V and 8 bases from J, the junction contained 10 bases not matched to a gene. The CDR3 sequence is CASTLRQGKEKLFF. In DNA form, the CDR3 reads TGTGCCAGTACCTTACGACAGGGCAAGGAAAAACTGTTTTTT.

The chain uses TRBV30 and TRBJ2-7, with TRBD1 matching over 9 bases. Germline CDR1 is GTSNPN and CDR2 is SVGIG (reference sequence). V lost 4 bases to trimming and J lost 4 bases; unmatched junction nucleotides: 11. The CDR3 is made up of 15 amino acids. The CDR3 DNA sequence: TGTGCCTGGACCCGAGGGGGGACAGGGCCGTACGAGCAGTACTTC. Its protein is CAWTRGGTGPYEQYF.

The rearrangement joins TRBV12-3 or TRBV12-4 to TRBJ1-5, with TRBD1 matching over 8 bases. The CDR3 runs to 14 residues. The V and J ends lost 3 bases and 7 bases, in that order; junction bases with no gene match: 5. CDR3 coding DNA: TGTGCCAGCAGTTTTCAGGGGGCAGGACAGCCCCAGCATTTT. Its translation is CASSFQGAGQPQHF.

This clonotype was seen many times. CDR3 region: CSVGLAGGRDTQYF. The CDR3 DNA reads as TGCAGCGTCGGACTAGCGGGAGGTAGAGATACGCAGTATTTT. The J gene is TRBJ2-3, the V gene TRBV29-1, with 14 bases fitting TRBD2. CDR3 length equals 14 residues. The trim removed 6 bases at V and 5 bases at J, leaving 4 bases unmatched. The germline gives CDR1 SQVTM, CDR2 ANQGSEA.

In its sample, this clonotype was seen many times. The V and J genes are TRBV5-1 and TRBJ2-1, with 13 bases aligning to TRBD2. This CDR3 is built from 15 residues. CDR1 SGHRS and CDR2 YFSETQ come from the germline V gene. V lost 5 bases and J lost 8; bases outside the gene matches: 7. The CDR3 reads CASRSGTSGIDEQFF. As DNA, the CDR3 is TGCGCCAGCAGGTCCGGGACTAGCGGGATCGATGAGCAGTTCTTC.

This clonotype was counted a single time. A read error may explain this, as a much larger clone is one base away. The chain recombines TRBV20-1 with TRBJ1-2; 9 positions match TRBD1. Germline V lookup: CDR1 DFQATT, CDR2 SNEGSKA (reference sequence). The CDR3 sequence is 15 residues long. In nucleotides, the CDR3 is TGCAGTTCTAGAGACGGGACAGGGAATCCCTATGGCTACACCTTC. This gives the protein CSSRDGTGNPYGYTF.

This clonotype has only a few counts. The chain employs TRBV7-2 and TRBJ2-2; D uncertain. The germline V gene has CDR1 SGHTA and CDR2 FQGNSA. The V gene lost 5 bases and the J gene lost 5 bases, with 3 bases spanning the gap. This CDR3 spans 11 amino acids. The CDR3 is CASSQTGELFF. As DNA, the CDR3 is TGTGCCAGCAGCCAGACCGGGGAGCTGTTTTTT.

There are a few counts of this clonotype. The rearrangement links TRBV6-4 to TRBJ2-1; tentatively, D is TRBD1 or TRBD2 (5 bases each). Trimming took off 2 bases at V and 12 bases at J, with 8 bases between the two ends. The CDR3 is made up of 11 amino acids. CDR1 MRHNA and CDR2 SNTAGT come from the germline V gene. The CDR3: CASSDGTGQFF. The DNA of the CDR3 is TGTGCCAGCAGTGACGGGACCGGGCAGTTCTTC.

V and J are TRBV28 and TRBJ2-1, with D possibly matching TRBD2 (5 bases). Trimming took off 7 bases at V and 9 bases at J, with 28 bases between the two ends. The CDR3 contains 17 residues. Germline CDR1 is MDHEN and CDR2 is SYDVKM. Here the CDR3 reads CASIPPRTASRRVEQFF. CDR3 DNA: TGTGCCAGCATTCCTCCTCGGACTGCTTCCAGACGGGTTGAGCAGTTCTTC.

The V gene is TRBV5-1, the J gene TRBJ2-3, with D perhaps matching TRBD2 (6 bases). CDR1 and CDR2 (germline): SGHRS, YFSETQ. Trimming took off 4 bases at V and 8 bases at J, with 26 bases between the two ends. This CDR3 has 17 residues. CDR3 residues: CASSLTGGGFLIATQYF. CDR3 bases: TGCGCCAGCAGCCTCACTGGCGGAGGGTTTCTGATAGCTACGCAGTATTTT. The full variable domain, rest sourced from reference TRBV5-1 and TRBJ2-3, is KAGVTQTPRYLIKTRGQQVTLSCSPISGHRSVSWYQQTPGQGLQFLFEYFSETQRNKGNFPGRFSGRQFSNSRSEMNVSTLELGDSALYLCASSLTGGGFLIATQYFGPGTRLTVL.

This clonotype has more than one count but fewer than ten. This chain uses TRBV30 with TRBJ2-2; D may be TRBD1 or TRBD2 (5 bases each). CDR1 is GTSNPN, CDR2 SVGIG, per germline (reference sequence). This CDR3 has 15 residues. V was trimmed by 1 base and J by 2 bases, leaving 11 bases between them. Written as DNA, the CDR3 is TGTGCCTGGAGTGCCGGGACCCCAAACACCGGGGAGCTGTTTTTT. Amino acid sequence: CAWSAGTPNTGELFF.

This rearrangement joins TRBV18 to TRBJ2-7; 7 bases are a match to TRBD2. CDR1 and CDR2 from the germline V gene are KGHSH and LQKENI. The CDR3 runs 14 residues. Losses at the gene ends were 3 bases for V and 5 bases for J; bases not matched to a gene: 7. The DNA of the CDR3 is TGTGCCAGCTCACCGTCGCGGGAGCGGAACGAGCAGTACTTC. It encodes CASSPSRERNEQYF.

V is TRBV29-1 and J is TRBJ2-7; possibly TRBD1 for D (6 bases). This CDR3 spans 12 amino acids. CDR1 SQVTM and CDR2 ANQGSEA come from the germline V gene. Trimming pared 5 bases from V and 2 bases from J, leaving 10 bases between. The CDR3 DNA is TGCAGCGTTTCCCAGGGGCCCTACGAGCAGTACTTC. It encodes CSVSQGPYEQYF.

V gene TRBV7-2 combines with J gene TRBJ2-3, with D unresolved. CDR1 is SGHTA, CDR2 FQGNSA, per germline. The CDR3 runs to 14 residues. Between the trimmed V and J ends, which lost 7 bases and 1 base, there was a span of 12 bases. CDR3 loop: CASTPIVGTDTQYF. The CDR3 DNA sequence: TGTGCCAGCACCCCTATCGTCGGCACAGATACGCAGTATTTT.

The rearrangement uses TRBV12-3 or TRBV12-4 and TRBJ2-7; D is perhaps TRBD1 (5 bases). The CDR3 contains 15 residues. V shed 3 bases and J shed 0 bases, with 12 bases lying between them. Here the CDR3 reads CASSFIPRDSYEQYF. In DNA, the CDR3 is TGTGCCAGCAGTTTTATTCCCAGGGACTCCTACGAGCAGTACTTC.

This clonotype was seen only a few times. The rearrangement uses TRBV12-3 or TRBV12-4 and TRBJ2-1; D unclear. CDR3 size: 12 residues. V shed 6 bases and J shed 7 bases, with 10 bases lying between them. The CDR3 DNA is TGTGCCAGCAGGCTCGCCAAAAATGAGCAGTTCTTC. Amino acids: CASRLAKNEQFF.

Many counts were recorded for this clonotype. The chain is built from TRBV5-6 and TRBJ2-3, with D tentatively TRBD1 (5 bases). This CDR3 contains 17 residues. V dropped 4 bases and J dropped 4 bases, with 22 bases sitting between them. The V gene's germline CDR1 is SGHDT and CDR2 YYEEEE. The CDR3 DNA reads TGTGCCAGCAGCCTCCCCAAGGACATCGGCCGCCCAGATACGCAGTATTTT. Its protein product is CASSLPKDIGRPDTQYF. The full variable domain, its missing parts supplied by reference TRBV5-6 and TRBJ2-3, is DAGVTQSPTHLIKTRGQQVTLRCSPKSGHDTVSWYQQALGQGPQFIFQYYEEEERQRGNFPDRFSGHQFPNYSSELNVNALLLGDSALYLCASSLPKDIGRPDTQYFGPGTRLTVL.

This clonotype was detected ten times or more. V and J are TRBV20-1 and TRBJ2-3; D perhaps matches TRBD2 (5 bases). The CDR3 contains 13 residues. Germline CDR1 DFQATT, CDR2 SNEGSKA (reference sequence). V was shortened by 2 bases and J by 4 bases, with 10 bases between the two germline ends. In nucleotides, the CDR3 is TGCAGTGCTAGATTTCTAGCATCAGATACGCAGTATTTT. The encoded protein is CSARFLASDTQYF.

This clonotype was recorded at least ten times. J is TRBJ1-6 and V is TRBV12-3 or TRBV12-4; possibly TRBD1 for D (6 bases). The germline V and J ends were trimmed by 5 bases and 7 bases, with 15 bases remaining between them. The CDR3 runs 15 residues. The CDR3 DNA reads TGTGCCAGCAGTGTCGCGGAGAGGGGGAATTCACCCCTCCACTTT. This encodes CASSVAERGNSPLHF.

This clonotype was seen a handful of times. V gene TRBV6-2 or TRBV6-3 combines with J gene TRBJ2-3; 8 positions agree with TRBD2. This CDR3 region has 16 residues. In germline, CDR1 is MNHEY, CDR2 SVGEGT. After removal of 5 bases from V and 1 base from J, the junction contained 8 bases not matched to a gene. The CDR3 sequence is CASSNVAGRGTDTQYF. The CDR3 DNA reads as TGTGCCAGCAGTAACGTAGCGGGGAGGGGCACAGATACGCAGTATTTT.

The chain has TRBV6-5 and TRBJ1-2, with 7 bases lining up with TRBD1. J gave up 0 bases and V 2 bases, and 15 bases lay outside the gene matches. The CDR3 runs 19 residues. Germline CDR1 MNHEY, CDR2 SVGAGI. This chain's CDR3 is CASSYPTDRTRCTNYGYTF. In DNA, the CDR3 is TGTGCCAGCAGTTACCCTACGGACAGGACCCGGTGCACTAACTATGGCTACACCTTC.

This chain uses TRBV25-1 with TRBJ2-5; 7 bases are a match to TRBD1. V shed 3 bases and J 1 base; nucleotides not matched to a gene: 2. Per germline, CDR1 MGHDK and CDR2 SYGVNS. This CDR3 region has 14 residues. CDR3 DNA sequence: TGTGCCAGCAGTGACAGGACAGGCCAAGAGACCCAGTACTTC. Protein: CASSDRTGQETQYF.

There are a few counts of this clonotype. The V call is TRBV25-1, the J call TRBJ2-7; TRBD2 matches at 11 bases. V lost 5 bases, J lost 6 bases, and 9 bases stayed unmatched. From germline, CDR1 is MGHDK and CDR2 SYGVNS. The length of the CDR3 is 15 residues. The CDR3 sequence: CASSPRLAGWGEQYF. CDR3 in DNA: TGTGCCAGCAGTCCTCGACTAGCGGGATGGGGCGAGCAGTACTTC.

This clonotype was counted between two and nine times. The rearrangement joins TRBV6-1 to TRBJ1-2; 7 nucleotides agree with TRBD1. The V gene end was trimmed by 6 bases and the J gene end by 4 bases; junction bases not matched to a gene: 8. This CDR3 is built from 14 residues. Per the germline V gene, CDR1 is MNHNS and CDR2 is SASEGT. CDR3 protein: CASRSRDRLYGYTF. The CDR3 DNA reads TGTGCCAGCAGATCCAGGGACAGACTCTATGGCTACACCTTC.